This paragraph covers one TCR beta chain sequence. The treatment denotes: approximately 18 received Ad26.COV2.S at low or high dose, single or two shots; roughly 5 received placebo; per-sample allocation not given. Samples were taken on day 63 after the first vaccine or placebo injection. A Boston adult aged 18-55 years was the donor. Some clones are missing from TCRdb's copy, which holds only in-frame ones; the method was immunoSEQ multiplex PCR. The sample contains 300,000 to 400,000 clones, approximately 87% of which appear only once. These data belong to a study of Ad26.COV2.S vaccination and SARS-CoV-2 variants. Germline loops: CDR1 MNHNS, CDR2 SASEGT. Trimming removed 2 bases from V and 6 bases from J, with 14 bases in between. This CDR3 has 14 residues.

V gene TRBV6-1 combines with J gene TRBJ2-7; D remains ambiguous. The sequences come from peripheral blood, collected in a trial of Ad26.COV2.S vaccine versus placebo. The receptor was isolated from a person aged 18-60 years who received the Ad26.COV2.S COVID-19 vaccine or a placebo. CDR3 residues: CASSEYGPGLEQYF. DNA of the CDR3: TGTGCCAGCAGTGAATATGGGCCGGGTCTCGAGCAGTACTTC.